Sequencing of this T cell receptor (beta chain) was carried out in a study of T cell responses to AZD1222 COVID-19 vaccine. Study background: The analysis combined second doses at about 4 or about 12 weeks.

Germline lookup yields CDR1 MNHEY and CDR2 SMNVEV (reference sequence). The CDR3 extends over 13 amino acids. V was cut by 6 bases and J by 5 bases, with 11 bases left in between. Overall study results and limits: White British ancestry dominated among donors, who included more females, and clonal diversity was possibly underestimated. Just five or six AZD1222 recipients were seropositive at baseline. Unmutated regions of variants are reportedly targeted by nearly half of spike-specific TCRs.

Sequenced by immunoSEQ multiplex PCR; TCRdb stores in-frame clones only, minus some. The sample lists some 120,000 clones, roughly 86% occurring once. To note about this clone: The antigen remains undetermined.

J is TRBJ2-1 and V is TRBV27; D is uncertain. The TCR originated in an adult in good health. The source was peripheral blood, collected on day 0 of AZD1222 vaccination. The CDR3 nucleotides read TGTGCCAGCAGCAGAATAGGTAACAATGAGCAGTTCTTC. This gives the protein CASSRIGNNEQFF.